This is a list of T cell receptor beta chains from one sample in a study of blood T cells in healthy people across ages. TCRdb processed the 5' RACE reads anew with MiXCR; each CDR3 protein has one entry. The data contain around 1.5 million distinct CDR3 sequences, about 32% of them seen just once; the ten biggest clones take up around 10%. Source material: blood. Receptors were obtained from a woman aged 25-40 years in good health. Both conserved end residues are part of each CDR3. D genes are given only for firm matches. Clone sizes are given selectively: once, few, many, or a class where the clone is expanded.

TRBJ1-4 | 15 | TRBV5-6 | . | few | TGTGCCAGCAGCTTGACCCGGACAGCGAATGAAAAACTGTTTTTT | CASSLTRTANEKLFF
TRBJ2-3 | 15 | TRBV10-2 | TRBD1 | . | TGCGCCAGCAGTGAGGTCAGGGGGCAGAATGATACGCAGTATTTT | CASSEVRGQNDTQYF
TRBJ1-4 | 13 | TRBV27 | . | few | TGTGCCACTTCAAGGAGGTCGGGCGAAAAACTGTTTTTT | CATSRRSGEKLFF
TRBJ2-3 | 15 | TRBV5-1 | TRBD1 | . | TGCGCCAGCAGGTTTACAGGGGGGACCTTAGGGGCGCAGTATTTT | CASRFTGGTLGAQYF
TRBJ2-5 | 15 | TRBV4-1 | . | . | TGCGCCGGCAGCCGAGGGGTGGACAGACAAGAGACCCAGTACTTC | CAGSRGVDRQETQYF
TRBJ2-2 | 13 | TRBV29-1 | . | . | TGCAGCGTTGGGGCATCGAACACCGGGGAGCTGTTTTTT | CSVGASNTGELFF
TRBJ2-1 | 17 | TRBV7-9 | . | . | TGTGCCAGCAGCCCCCTGCTCGACAGGAGCTCCTACAATGAGCAGTTCTTC | CASSPLLDRSSYNEQFF
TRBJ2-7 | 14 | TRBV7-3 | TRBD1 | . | TGTGCCAGCAGCCGGGGACAGGGACAGTACGAGCAGTACTTC | CASSRGQGQYEQYF
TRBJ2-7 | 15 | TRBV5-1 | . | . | TGCGCCAGCAGCGAAAGGACAGGAGGGGGCTACGAGCAGTACTTC | CASSERTGGGYEQYF
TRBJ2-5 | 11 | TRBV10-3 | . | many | TGTGCCATCAGCGTCGAAGAGACCCAGTACTTC | CAISVEETQYF
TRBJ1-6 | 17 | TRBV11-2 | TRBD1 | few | TGTGCCAGCAGCTTAGGTTACAGGGGTCTCTATAATTCACCCCTCCACTTT | CASSLGYRGLYNSPLHF
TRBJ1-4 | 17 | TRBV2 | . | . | TGTGCCAGCAGTGCCTCCTTCCTTGACGGAAATAATGAAAAACTGTTTTTT | CASSASFLDGNNEKLFF
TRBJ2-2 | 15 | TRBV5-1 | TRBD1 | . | TGCGCCAGCAGCGAAGACAGGGCTAACACCGGGGAGCTGTTTTTT | CASSEDRANTGELFF
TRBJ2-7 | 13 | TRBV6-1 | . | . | TGTGCCAGCAGTGACAGGGAAGTCTACGAGCAGTACTTC | CASSDREVYEQYF
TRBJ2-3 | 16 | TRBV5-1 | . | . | TGCGCCAGCAGCTTGATTCCGGGGGCTAGCACAGATACGCAGTATTTT | CASSLIPGASTDTQYF
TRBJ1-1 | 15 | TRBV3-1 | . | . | TGTGCCAGCAGCCAAGCGGGAAGCGGTAACACTGAAGCTTTCTTT | CASSQAGSGNTEAFF
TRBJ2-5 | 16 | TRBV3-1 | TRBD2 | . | TGTGCCAGCAGCCCACGAGCAGAGACCGGGGGGGAGACCCAGTACTTC | CASSPRAETGGETQYF
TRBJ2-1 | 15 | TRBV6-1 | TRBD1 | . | TGTGCCAGCAACCTGGACAGGGGGGGTTACAATGAGCAGTTCTTC | CASNLDRGGYNEQFF
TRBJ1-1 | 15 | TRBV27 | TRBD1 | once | TGTGCCAGCAGCTCGGGGACAGACCTTAACACTGAAGCTTTCTTT | CASSSGTDLNTEAFF
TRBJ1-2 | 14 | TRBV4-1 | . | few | TGCGCCAGCAGCCAAGCGTCCGGACTCTATGGCTACACCTTC | CASSQASGLYGYTF
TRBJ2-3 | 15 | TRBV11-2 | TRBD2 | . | TGTGCCAGCAGCTTAGAAGGGACTAGTTCCGGCACGCAGTATTTT | CASSLEGTSSGTQYF